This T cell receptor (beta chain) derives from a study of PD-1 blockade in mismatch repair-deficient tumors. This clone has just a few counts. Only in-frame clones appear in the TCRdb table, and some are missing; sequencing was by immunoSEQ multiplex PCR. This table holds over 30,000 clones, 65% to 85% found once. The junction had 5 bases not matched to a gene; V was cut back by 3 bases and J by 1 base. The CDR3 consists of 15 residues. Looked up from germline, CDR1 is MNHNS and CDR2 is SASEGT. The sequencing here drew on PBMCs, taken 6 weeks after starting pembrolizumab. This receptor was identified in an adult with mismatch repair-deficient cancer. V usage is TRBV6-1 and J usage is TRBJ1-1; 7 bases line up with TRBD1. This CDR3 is CASSDPTGPNTEAFF. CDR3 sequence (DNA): TGTGCCAGCAGTGATCCGACAGGGCCGAACACTGAAGCTTTCTTT.